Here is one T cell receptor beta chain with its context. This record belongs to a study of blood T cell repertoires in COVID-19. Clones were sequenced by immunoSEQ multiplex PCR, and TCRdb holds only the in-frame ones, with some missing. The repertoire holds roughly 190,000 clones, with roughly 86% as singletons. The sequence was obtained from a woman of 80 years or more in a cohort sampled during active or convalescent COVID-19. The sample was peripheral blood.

The DNA for the CDR3 is TGTGCCAGCAGCGTAACTGAGATCGCCTATGGCTACACCTTC. It translates to CASSVTEIAYGYTF. V usage is TRBV9 and J usage is TRBJ1-2; the D is unclear. Germline values: CDR1 SGDLS, CDR2 YYNGEE. The V end was cut by 1 base, the J end by 4 bases, with 11 bases between. The length of the CDR3 is 14 residues.